This entry lists 30 T cell receptor beta chains sequenced from one sample in a study of T cell responses to AZD1222 COVID-19 vaccine. Clones were read by immunoSEQ multiplex PCR, and TCRdb kept only the in-frame ones, dropping some. The sample includes 160,000 or so clones, 75% to 90% seen only once; the top ten take 4% to 4.5%. Sequencing used peripheral blood, obtained 28 days after the second dose of the MenACWY control vaccine. Receptors were obtained from an adult who received the MenACWY meningococcal vaccine as a control.

The chain combines TRBV6-6 with TRBJ2-7; TRBD1 agrees at 8 bases. The CDR3 loop spans 18 amino acids. Per the germline V gene, CDR1 is MNHNY and CDR2 is SVGAGI (reference sequence). V was pared by 5 bases and J by 0 bases, with 15 bases of the junction left unmatched. CDR3 amino acids: CASSPRAADRASSYEQYF. In nucleotides, the CDR3 is TGTGCCAGCAGTCCCCGGGCCGCGGACAGGGCGAGCTCCTACGAGCAGTACTTC.

The chain uses TRBV25-1 and TRBJ1-2; maybe TRBD1 (5 bases). The germline CDR1 and CDR2 sequences are MGHDK and SYGVNS. With 2 bases removed from V and 6 bases from J, the gap between germline ends came to 25 bases. The CDR3 has 18 amino acids. CDR3 nucleotide sequence: TGTGCCAGCAGTGAACACCCGGGAGGTGGCAGGGAAGGAGATGGCTACACCTTC. Its translation is CASSEHPGGGREGDGYTF.

This chain joins TRBV24-1 and TRBJ2-5; a possible D gene is TRBD1 (6 bases). Germline loops: CDR1 KGHDR, CDR2 SFDVKD. The V end lost 6 bases, the J end lost 3 bases, and 19 bases lay between the germline ends. The CDR3 sequence is 16 residues long. CDR3 region: CATSSGHRVREETQYF. The CDR3 region has the DNA TGTGCCACCAGTTCCGGTCACAGGGTCCGCGAAGAGACCCAGTACTTC.

The V gene is TRBV15, the J gene TRBJ1-4; TRBD1 matches at 10 bases. The V gene's germline CDR1 is LNHNV and CDR2 YYDKDF (reference sequence). The CDR3 length is 18 residues. V shed 5 bases, J shed 2 bases, and the junction held 11 bases outside the gene matches. The CDR3 sequence: CATSSPGQGIRTNEKLFF. The CDR3 DNA reads as TGTGCCACCAGCTCTCCGGGACAGGGGATTCGGACTAATGAAAAACTGTTTTTT. Supplemented by reference TRBV15 and TRBJ1-4, the full variable domain reads DAMVIQNPRYQVTQFGKPVTLSCSQTLNHNVMYWYQQKSSQAPKLLFHYYDKDFNNEADTPDNFQSRRPNTSFCFLDIRSPGLGDTAMYLCATSSPGQGIRTNEKLFFGSGTQLSVL.

The rearrangement joins TRBV29-1 to TRBJ1-2; D is uncertain. There are 12 residues in the CDR3. Germline V gene data show CDR1 as SQVTM and CDR2 as ANQGSEA. The germline V and J ends were trimmed by 5 bases and 4 bases, with 11 bases remaining between them. As DNA, the CDR3 is TGCAGCGTTCCCCAGATCCCCTATGGCTACACCTTC. Encoded protein: CSVPQIPYGYTF.

This chain connects TRBV5-1 to TRBJ2-5; tentative D call: TRBD1 (6 bases). The length of the CDR3 is 17 residues. Trimming removed 4 bases from V and 2 bases from J, with 21 bases in between. Per the germline V gene, CDR1 is SGHRS and CDR2 is YFSETQ. This CDR3 reads CASSSALDSNLQETQYF. The DNA of the CDR3 is TGCGCCAGCAGCAGCGCCCTGGACAGTAACCTACAAGAGACCCAGTACTTC. Using reference TRBV5-1 and TRBJ2-5 for the parts outside the CDR3, the full variable domain is KAGVTQTPRYLIKTRGQQVTLSCSPISGHRSVSWYQQTPGQGLQFLFEYFSETQRNKGNFPGRFSGRQFSNSRSEMNVSTLELGDSALYLCASSSALDSNLQETQYFGPGTRLLVL.

This clone was seen a handful of times. The chain uses TRBV19 and TRBJ1-5, with unresolved D. CDR1 is LNHDA, CDR2 SQIVND, per germline (reference sequence). The germline V and J ends were trimmed by 6 bases and 1 base, with 10 bases remaining between them. The CDR3 extends over 14 amino acids. The CDR3 DNA reads TGTGCCAGTAGACGACCGGGGAGCAATCAGCCCCAGCATTTT. This codes for CASRRPGSNQPQHF. Using reference TRBV19 and TRBJ1-5 for the parts outside the CDR3, the full variable domain is DGGITQSPKYLFRKEGQNVTLSCEQNLNHDAMYWYRQDPGQGLRLIYYSQIVNDFQKGDIAEGYSVSREKKESFPLTVTSAQKNPTAFYLCASRRPGSNQPQHFGDGTRLSIL.

The chain uses TRBV12-5 and TRBJ2-1; 11 bases fit TRBD2. This CDR3 region has 17 residues. V lost 6 bases to trimming and J lost 9 bases; unmatched junction nucleotides: 16. Germline assignment: CDR1 LGHNT and CDR2 FRNRAP. The CDR3 here is CASGPGTTSGIEGEQFF. The CDR3 DNA is TGTGCTAGTGGCCCTGGCACGACTAGCGGGATCGAGGGTGAGCAGTTCTTC.

The chain links TRBV24-1 to TRBJ2-7, with 7 nucleotides matching TRBD2. V shed 6 bases, J shed 4 bases, and the junction held 2 bases outside the gene matches. The CDR3 totals 12 residues. Germline values: CDR1 KGHDR, CDR2 SFDVKD. The CDR3 here is CATSLGGYEQYF. The CDR3 bases are TGTGCCACCAGTTTGGGGGGGTACGAGCAGTACTTC.

The chain employs TRBV3-1 (or the pseudogene TRBV3-2) and TRBJ2-5; 9 bases fit TRBD2. Trimming cost V 2 bases and J 4 bases; bases outside gene matches: 5. This CDR3 has 15 amino acids. CDR1 is LGHDT and CDR2 is YNNKEL in the germline V gene (reference sequence). DNA of the CDR3: TGTGCCAGCAGCCAATGGCGGGAGGGGGCAGAGACCCAGTACTTC. Its translation is CASSQWREGAETQYF.

This clone has a handful of counts. J is TRBJ2-7 and V is TRBV19; TRBD1 might be the D (5 bases). The CDR3 loop spans 14 amino acids. Germline V CDR1 and CDR2: LNHDA, SQIVND (reference sequence). V lost 10 bases and J 1 base, leaving 17 bases between the germline ends. CDR3 amino acids: CATSLGRLSYEQYF. As DNA, the CDR3 is TGTGCCACCAGCCTGGGGCGGCTTTCCTACGAGCAGTACTTC.

This clone has only a few counts. The chain carries TRBV24-1 and TRBJ1-2; D is ambiguous. Trimming took 7 bases from V and 1 from J, leaving 6 bases between them. CDR1 and CDR2 (germline): KGHDR, SFDVKD. The CDR3 is 12 amino acids. The chain's CDR3 is CATSHGNYGYTF. Written as DNA, the CDR3 is TGTGCCACCAGCCACGGTAACTATGGCTACACCTTC.

The chain combines TRBV6-5 with TRBJ2-2; D is undetermined. Germline-derived CDR1 and CDR2 are MNHEY and SVGAGI. The germline V and J ends were trimmed by 0 bases and 4 bases, with 12 bases remaining between them. This CDR3 has 16 residues. The CDR3: CASSYSTLLSTGELFF. The CDR3 region has the DNA TGTGCCAGCAGTTACTCCACCTTACTTTCCACCGGGGAGCTGTTTTTT.

This chain links TRBV6-2 or TRBV6-3 with TRBJ2-7; D may be TRBD2 (6 bases). CDR3 length: 15 amino acids. Germline values: CDR1 MNHEY, CDR2 SVGEGT. Trimming left V 0 bases short and J 2 bases short, with 11 bases between. CDR3 in amino acids: CASSYSPGGTYEQYF. The CDR3, as DNA: TGTGCCAGCAGTTACTCCCCGGGCGGGACCTACGAGCAGTACTTC.

The chain combines TRBV11-1 with TRBJ2-3, with 7 bases matching TRBD1. After removal of 8 bases from V and 2 bases from J, the junction contained 13 bases not matched to a gene. This CDR3 contains 16 residues. Germline assignment: CDR1 SGHAT and CDR2 FQDESV (reference sequence). The CDR3 loop is CASSGGRVLDTDTQYF. CDR3 in DNA: TGTGCCAGCTCAGGGGGTCGGGTCCTTGACACAGATACGCAGTATTTT.

The rearrangement uses TRBV5-8 and TRBJ1-4; 8 bases match TRBD1. Germline loops: CDR1 SGHTS, CDR2 YDEGEE. Losses at the gene ends were 4 bases for V and 0 bases for J; bases not matched to a gene: 2. The CDR3 consists of 15 residues. In DNA form, the CDR3 reads TGTGCCAGCAGCAGGGGACAGGCAACTAATGAAAAACTGTTTTTT. Translated: CASSRGQATNEKLFF.

The chain is built from TRBV5-1 and TRBJ1-6; D not resolved. CDR1 and CDR2 (germline): SGHRS, YFSETQ. Trimming removed 5 bases at V and 0 bases at J, with 6 bases between. This CDR3 has 14 residues. The CDR3: CASRTGSYNSPLHF. The CDR3 coding sequence is TGCGCCAGCAGGACCGGCTCCTATAATTCACCCCTCCACTTT.

This clone was seen once. This chain uses TRBV5-4 with TRBJ2-2; D is undetermined. Germline V gene lookup returns CDR1 SGHNT and CDR2 YYREEE (reference sequence). V was pared by 4 bases and J by 7 bases, with 17 bases between. CDR3 size: 15 residues. Written as DNA, the CDR3 is TGTGCCAGCAGCCATAAGACTTCCCATGACGGGGAGCTGTTTTTT. Protein: CASSHKTSHDGELFF.

The V gene is TRBV7-9, the J gene TRBJ1-4; TRBD1 agrees at 7 bases. The trim removed 4 bases at V and 8 bases at J, leaving 7 bases unmatched. The CDR3 totals 14 residues. Looked up from germline, CDR1 is SEHNR and CDR2 is FQNEAQ (reference sequence). The CDR3 nucleotides are TGTGCCAGCAGCTCCGACAGGGTGATAGAAAAACTGTTTTTT. Residues: CASSSDRVIEKLFF.

The chain links TRBV7-9 to TRBJ2-7; 7 bases are a match to TRBD2. CDR3 length: 16 amino acids. Trimming removed 7 bases from V and 1 base from J; junction bases left unmatched: 13. Per germline, CDR1 SEHNR and CDR2 FQNEAQ (reference sequence). The CDR3, as DNA: TGTGCCAGCACTCTAGGGAGGGCTAGCGAATCCTACGAGCAGTACTTC. Translated: CASTLGRASESYEQYF.

This chain connects TRBV28 to TRBJ2-7; D remains unclear. The CDR3 totals 11 residues. V lost 5 bases and J 3 bases, leaving 5 bases between the germline ends. The germline CDR1 and CDR2 sequences are MDHEN and SYDVKM. CDR3 in amino acids: CASSLIYEQYF. Here the CDR3 DNA reads TGTGCCAGCAGTCTCATCTACGAGCAGTACTTC. Looking up the rest from reference TRBV28 and TRBJ2-7 gives the full variable domain: DVKVTQSSRYLVKRTGEKVFLECVQDMDHENMFWYRQDPGLGLRLIYFSYDVKMKEKGDIPEGYSVSREKKERFSLILESASTNQTSMYLCASSLIYEQYFGPGTRLTVT.

This chain links TRBV24-1 with TRBJ2-5; perhaps TRBD2 as D (5 bases). The germline V gene encodes CDR1 KGHDR and CDR2 SFDVKD. CDR3 size: 15 residues. V was cut by 2 bases and J by 4 bases, with 13 bases left in between. CDR3 loop: CATSDYAGLGETQYF. CDR3 nucleotide sequence: TGTGCCACCAGTGATTACGCGGGCCTGGGAGAGACCCAGTACTTC.

The chain couples TRBV28 to TRBJ2-7; D might be TRBD1 (6 bases). V lost 7 bases, J lost 6 bases, and 13 bases lay in between. CDR1 MDHEN and CDR2 SYDVKM come from the germline V gene. This CDR3 region has 12 residues. CDR3 region: CASNSGELEQYF. For the CDR3, the DNA is TGTGCCAGCAATTCAGGGGAACTCGAGCAGTACTTC.

The chain joins TRBV7-9 to TRBJ2-1; possible D gene TRBD2, 6 bases. This CDR3 contains 15 residues. V lost 6 bases, J lost 3 bases, and 15 bases lay in between. Germline lookup yields CDR1 SEHNR and CDR2 FQNEAQ (reference sequence). The CDR3 reads CASRKGLTHYNEQFF. The CDR3 DNA sequence: TGTGCCAGCAGAAAGGGACTTACCCACTACAATGAGCAGTTCTTC. Full variable domain (rest looked up from reference TRBV7-9 and TRBJ2-1): DTGVSQNPRHKITKRGQNVTFRCDPISEHNRLYWYRQTLGQGPEFLTYFQNEAQLEKSRLLSDRFSAERPKGSFSTLEIQRTEQGDSAMYLCASRKGLTHYNEQFFGPGTRLTVL.

This chain connects TRBV28 to TRBJ2-7, with 10 bases lining up with TRBD1. From germline, CDR1 is MDHEN and CDR2 SYDVKM. The CDR3 is 13 amino acids. The J segment lost 8 bases and the V segment lost 8 bases, leaving 9 bases of the junction unmatched. The CDR3 coding sequence is TGTGCCAGCCGGGGACAGGGGTGGCAGCAGCAGTACTTC. It encodes CASRGQGWQQQYF.

The chain links TRBV5-4 to TRBJ2-1; D ambiguous. From germline, CDR1 is SGHNT and CDR2 YYREEE (reference sequence). This CDR3 spans 15 amino acids. V lost 4 bases to trimming and J lost 8 bases, with 19 bases between them. The DNA of the CDR3 is TGTGCCAGCAGCATCCCGGGTCCTAGAGTGGATGAGCAGTTCTTC. Amino acid sequence: CASSIPGPRVDEQFF.

The rearrangement joins TRBV6-2 or TRBV6-3 to TRBJ2-7, with 7 bases lining up with TRBD2. Germline V gene data show CDR1 as MNHEY and CDR2 as SVGEGT. V trimming: 1 base; J trimming: 2 bases; junction bases outside the gene matches: 5. The CDR3 runs 15 residues. The CDR3 sequence: CASSYYGGGPYEQYF. The CDR3 bases are TGTGCCAGCAGTTACTACGGGGGAGGGCCCTACGAGCAGTACTTC.

This clone was detected once. The V call is TRBV10-1, the J call TRBJ2-1; 8 positions match TRBD1. CDR3 length: 16 amino acids. Per the germline V gene, CDR1 is WNHNN and CDR2 is SYGVQD (reference sequence). V lost 3 bases and J lost 5; bases outside the gene matches: 9. Here the CDR3 reads CASSDPGQGLDNEQFF. The CDR3 DNA is TGCGCCAGCAGTGATCCTGGACAGGGCCTCGACAATGAGCAGTTCTTC.

The chain is built from TRBV3-1 (or the pseudogene TRBV3-2) and TRBJ2-7, with a tentative D call TRBD2 (6 bases). The ends were cut back, 1 base at V and 1 base at J, with 11 bases in the middle. Germline V gene lookup returns CDR1 LGHDT and CDR2 YNNKEL (reference sequence). The length of the CDR3 is 15 residues. CDR3 region: CASSQGGVLSYEQYF. The CDR3 coding sequence is TGTGCCAGCAGCCAAGGGGGGGTACTATCCTACGAGCAGTACTTC.

Only one count was recorded for this clone. This rearrangement joins TRBV5-1 to TRBJ1-2; unclear D gene. The CDR3 is made up of 14 amino acids. Trimming pared 0 bases from V and 4 bases from J, leaving 10 bases between. CDR1 SGHRS and CDR2 YFSETQ come from the germline V gene. The CDR3 DNA is TGCGCCAGCAGCTTGGTTTCACAAGGCTATGGCTACACCTTC. Translating gives CASSLVSQGYGYTF.